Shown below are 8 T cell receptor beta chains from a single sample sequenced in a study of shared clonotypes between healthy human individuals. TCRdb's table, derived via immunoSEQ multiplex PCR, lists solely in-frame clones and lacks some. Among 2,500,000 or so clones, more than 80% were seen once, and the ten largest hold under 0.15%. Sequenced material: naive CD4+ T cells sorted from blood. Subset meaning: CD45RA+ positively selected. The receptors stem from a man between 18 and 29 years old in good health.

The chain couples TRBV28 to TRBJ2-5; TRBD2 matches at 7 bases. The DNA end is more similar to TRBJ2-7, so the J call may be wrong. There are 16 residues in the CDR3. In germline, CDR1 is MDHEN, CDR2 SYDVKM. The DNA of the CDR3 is TGTGCCAGCAGTCCCTCTATGCGCGGGGGACGCTACGAGCAGTACTTC. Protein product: CASSPSMRGGRYEQYF.

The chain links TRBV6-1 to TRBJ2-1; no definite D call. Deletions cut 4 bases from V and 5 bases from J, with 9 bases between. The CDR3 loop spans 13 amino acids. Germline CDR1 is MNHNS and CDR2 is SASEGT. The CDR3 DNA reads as TGTGCCAGCAGTGGTCCGGGTAACAATGAGCAGTTCTTC. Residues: CASSGPGNNEQFF.

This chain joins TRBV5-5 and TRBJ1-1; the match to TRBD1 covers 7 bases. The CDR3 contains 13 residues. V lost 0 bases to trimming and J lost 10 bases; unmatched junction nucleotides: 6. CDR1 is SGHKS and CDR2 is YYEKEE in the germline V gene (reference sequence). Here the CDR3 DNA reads TGTGCCAGCAGCTTGGAACGGGCAGGGGGAGCTTTCTTT. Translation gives CASSLERAGGAFF.

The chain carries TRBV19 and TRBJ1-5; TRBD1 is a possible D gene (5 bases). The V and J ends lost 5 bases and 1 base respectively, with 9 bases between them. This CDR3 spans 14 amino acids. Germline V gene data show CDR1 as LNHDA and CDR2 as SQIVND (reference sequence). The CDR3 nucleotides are TGTGCCAGTAGTGCAGACAGAAGCAATCAGCCCCAGCATTTT. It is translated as CASSADRSNQPQHF.

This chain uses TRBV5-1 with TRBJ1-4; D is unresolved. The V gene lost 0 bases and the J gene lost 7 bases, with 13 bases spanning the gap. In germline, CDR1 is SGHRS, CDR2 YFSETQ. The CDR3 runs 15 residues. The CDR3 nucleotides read TGCGCCAGCAGCTTGGCCGGGCCAGGCGGTGAAAAACTGTTTTTT. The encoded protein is CASSLAGPGGEKLFF.

CDR3: CASSPTTGWATEAFF. Here the CDR3 DNA reads TGTGCCAGCAGTCCAACGACAGGGTGGGCCACTGAAGCTTTCTTT. The chain has TRBV27 and TRBJ1-1; TRBD1 aligns across 7 bases. Trimming cost V 5 bases and J 4 bases; bases outside gene matches: 10. The CDR3 extends over 15 amino acids. The germline gives CDR1 MNHEY, CDR2 SMNVEV (reference sequence).

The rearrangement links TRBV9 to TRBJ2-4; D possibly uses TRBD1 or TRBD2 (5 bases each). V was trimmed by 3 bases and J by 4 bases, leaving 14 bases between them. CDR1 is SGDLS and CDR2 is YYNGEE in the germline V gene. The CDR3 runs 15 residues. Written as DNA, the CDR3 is TGTGCCAGCAGCGGGACCGGGACGGTTAAAAACATTCAGTACTTC. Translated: CASSGTGTVKNIQYF.

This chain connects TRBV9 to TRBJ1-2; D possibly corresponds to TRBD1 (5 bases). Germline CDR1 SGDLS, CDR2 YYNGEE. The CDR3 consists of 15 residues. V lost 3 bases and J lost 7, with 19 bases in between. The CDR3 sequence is CASSAAQQATGGYTF. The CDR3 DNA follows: TGTGCCAGCAGCGCTGCCCAACAGGCTACGGGTGGCTACACCTTC.